This record looks at one T cell receptor beta chain sequence and its context. No antigen is known for it. These data belong to a study of cytomegalovirus exposure and HLA in healthy donors. Study observations and caveats: Immune exposure information available was restricted to CMV serostatus. Presence/absence analyses assumed roughly uniform sequencing depth across donors, which may not hold. Researchers reported in a later analysis that a missense DCLRE1C variant was tied to TCR beta V- and J-gene trimming. Later work found that TCR association rates differed between HLA loci; DRB1 had the most and HLA-C the fewest.

Primers included in the PCR were 60 Vbeta and 13 Jbeta primers. Libraries were prepared by immunoSEQ multiplex PCR; TCRdb keeps only in-frame clonotypes and omits some of them. The sample has around 130,000 clones. The germline V gene has CDR1 LNHNV and CDR2 YYDKDF (reference sequence). V lost 0 bases and J lost 0; bases outside the gene matches: 2. The CDR3 is made up of 17 amino acids. This TCR came from a woman aged 60-75 years in good health and CMV-seronegative. The V gene is TRBV15, the J gene TRBJ2-1; the match to TRBD2 covers 10 bases. The sample was PBMCs. The CDR3 DNA sequence: TGTGCCACCAGCAGAGAACAGCGGGGGGGCTCCTACAATGAGCAGTTCTTC. It encodes CATSREQRGGSYNEQFF.